This T cell receptor beta chain is from a study of blood T cell repertoires in COVID-19. Study in general: From the United States, Italy and Spain came samples of acute and convalescent COVID-19. T cells, B-cell-depleted T cells, or PBMCs supplied cDNA or gDNA.

The table lists this clone with a count of one. Authors' methods: Reference gene primer amplification gave nucleated cell count estimates. Method: immunoSEQ multiplex PCR; TCRdb's copy keeps in-frame clones and lacks some. D and trimming were read from the DNA, whereas the V and J calls and clone size are those reported in that table. The table has about 160,000 clones, roughly 81% seen once. The CDR3 length is 16 residues. CDR1 and CDR2 from the germline V gene are MDHEN and SYDVKM. The junction had 5 bases not matched to a gene; V was cut back by 2 bases and J by 1 base. V is TRBV28 and J is TRBJ2-1; 7 positions match TRBD2. Sequenced input: peripheral blood. This TCR was sampled from a man aged 35 to 55 with acute or convalescent COVID-19. CDR3 residues: CASSLVRRGSYNEQFF. CDR3 nucleotides: TGTGCCAGCAGTTTAGTACGGCGGGGGTCCTACAATGAGCAGTTCTTC.